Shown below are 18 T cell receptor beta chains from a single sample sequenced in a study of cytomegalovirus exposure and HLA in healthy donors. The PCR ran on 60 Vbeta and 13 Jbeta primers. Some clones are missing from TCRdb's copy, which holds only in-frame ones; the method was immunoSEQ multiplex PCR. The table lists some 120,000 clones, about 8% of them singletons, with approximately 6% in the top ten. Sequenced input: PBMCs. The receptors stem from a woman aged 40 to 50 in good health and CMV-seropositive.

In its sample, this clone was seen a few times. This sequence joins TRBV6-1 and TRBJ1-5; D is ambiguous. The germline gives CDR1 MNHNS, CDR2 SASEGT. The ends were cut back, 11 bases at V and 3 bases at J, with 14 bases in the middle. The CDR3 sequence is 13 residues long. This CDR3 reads CAAAWQYNQPQHF. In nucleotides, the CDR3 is TGTGCCGCAGCGTGGCAGTACAATCAGCCCCAGCATTTT.

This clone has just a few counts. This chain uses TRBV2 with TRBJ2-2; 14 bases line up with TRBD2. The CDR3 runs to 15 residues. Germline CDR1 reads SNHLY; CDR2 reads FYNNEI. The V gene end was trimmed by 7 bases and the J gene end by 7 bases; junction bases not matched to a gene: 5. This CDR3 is CASTGLAGGGGELFF. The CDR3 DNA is TGTGCCAGCACCGGACTAGCGGGGGGTGGCGGGGAGCTGTTTTTT.

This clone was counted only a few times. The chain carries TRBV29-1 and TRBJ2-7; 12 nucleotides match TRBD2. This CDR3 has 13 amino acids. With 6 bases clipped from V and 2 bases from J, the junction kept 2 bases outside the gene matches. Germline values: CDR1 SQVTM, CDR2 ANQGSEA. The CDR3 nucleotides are TGCAGCGTGAGGACTAGCGGGACCTACGAGCAGTACTTC. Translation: CSVRTSGTYEQYF.

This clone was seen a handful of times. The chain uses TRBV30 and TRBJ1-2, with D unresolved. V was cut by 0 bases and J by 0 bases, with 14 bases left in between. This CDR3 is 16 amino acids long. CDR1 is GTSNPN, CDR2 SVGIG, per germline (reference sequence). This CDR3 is CAWSVKAGKANYGYTF. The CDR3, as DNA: TGTGCCTGGAGTGTTAAAGCGGGGAAAGCTAACTATGGCTACACCTTC. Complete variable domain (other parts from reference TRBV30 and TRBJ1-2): SQTIHQWPATLVQPVGSPLSLECTVEGTSNPNLYWYRQAAGRGLQLLFYSVGIGQISSEVPQNLSASRPQDRQFILSSKKLLLSDSGFYLCAWSVKAGKANYGYTFGSGTRLTVV.

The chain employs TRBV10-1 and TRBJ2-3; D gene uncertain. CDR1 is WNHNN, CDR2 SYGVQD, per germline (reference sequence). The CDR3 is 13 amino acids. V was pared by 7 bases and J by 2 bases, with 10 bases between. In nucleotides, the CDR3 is TGCGCCAGCAACAGAGACCACACAGATACGCAGTATTTT. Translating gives CASNRDHTDTQYF.

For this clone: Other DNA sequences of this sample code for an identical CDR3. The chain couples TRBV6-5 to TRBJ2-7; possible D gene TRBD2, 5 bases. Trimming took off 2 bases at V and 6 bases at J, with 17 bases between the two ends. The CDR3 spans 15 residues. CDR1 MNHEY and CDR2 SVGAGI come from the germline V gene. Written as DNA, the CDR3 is TGTGCCAGCAGTTACGAGACTCGGGGTTTGGGCGAGCAGTACTTC. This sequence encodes CASSYETRGLGEQYF.

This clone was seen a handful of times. The CDR3 bases are TGTGCCAGCAGTCCGACAGGGCATCTGGACGAGCAGTACTTC. Its protein product is CASSPTGHLDEQYF. The chain uses TRBV28 and TRBJ2-7; 7 bases align to TRBD1. CDR1 and CDR2 from the germline V gene are MDHEN and SYDVKM. The CDR3 is 14 amino acids. The ends lost 5 bases at V and 5 bases at J; junction bases unmatched: 9.

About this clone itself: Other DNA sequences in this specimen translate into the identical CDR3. Written as DNA, the CDR3 is TGCGCCAGCAGCCTCTCCGGGACAGGGAACACTGAAGCTTTCTTT. Residues: CASSLSGTGNTEAFF. The chain recombines TRBV5-1 with TRBJ1-1, with 8 bases identical to TRBD1. The CDR3 has 15 amino acids. J gave up 1 base and V 4 bases, and 6 bases lay outside the gene matches. Germline CDR1 is SGHRS and CDR2 is YFSETQ. The whole variable domain, filled in from reference TRBV5-1 and TRBJ1-1, reads KAGVTQTPRYLIKTRGQQVTLSCSPISGHRSVSWYQQTPGQGLQFLFEYFSETQRNKGNFPGRFSGRQFSNSRSEMNVSTLELGDSALYLCASSLSGTGNTEAFFGQGTRLTVV.

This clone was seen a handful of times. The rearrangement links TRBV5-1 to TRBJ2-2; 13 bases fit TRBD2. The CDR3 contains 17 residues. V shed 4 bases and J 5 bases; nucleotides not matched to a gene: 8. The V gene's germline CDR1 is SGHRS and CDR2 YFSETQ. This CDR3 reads CASSNTSGGDVTGELFF. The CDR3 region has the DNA TGCGCCAGCAGCAACACTAGCGGGGGGGATGTGACCGGGGAGCTGTTTTTT.

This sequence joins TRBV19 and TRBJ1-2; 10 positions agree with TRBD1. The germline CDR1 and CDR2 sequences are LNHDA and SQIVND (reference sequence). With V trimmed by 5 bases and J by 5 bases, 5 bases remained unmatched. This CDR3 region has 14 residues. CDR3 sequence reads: CASSVGTGVYGYTF. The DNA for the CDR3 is TGTGCCAGTAGTGTTGGGACAGGGGTTTATGGCTACACCTTC.

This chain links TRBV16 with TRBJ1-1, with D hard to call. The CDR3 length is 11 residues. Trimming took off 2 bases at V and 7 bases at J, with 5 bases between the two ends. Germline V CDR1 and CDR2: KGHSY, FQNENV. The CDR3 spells CASSQPFEAFF. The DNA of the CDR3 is TGTGCCAGCAGCCAACCGTTTGAAGCTTTCTTT.

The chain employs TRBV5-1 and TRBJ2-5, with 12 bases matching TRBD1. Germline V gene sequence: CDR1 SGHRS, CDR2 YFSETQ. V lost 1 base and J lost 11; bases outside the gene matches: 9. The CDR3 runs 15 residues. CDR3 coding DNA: TGCGCCAGCAGCTTGCGGGACAGGGGGCTAGGTGAGCAGTACTTC. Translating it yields CASSLRDRGLGEQYF.

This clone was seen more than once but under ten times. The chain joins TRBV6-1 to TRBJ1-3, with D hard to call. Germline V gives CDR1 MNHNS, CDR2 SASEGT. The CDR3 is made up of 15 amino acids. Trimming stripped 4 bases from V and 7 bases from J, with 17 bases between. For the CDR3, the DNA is TGTGCCAGCAGTGCCTTATCACGGGTTGGTAACACCATATATTTT. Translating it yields CASSALSRVGNTIYF.

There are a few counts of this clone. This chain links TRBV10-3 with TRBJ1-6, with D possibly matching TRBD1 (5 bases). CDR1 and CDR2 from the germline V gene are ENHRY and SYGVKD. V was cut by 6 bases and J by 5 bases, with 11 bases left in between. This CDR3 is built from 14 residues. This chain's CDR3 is CAIRQEIDNSPLHF. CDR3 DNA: TGTGCCATCAGACAGGAGATTGATAATTCACCCCTCCACTTT.

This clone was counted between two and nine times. The CDR3 reads CAWNGGAGEKLFF. The CDR3 nucleotides read TGTGCCTGGAACGGGGGGGCGGGTGAAAAACTGTTTTTT. The chain is built from TRBV30 and TRBJ1-4; a weak D match, TRBD1 (6 bases). CDR1 is GTSNPN and CDR2 is SVGIG in the germline V gene (reference sequence). CDR3 size: 13 residues. The ends were cut back, 4 bases at V and 7 bases at J, with 13 bases in the middle. Supplemented by reference TRBV30 and TRBJ1-4, the full variable domain reads SQTIHQWPATLVQPVGSPLSLECTVEGTSNPNLYWYRQAAGRGLQLLFYSVGIGQISSEVPQNLSASRPQDRQFILSSKKLLLSDSGFYLCAWNGGAGEKLFFGSGTQLSVL.

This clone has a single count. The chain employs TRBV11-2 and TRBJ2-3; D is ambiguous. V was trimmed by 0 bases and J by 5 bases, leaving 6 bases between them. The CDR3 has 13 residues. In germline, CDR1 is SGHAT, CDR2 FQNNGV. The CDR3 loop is CASSLERLDTQYF. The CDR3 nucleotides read TGTGCCAGCAGCTTAGAACGGTTAGATACGCAGTATTTT.

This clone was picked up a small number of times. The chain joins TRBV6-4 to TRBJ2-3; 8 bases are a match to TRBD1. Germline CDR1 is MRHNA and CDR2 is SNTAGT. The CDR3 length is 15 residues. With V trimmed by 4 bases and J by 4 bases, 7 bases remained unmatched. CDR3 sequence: CASSVWTGPADTQYF. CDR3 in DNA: TGTGCCAGCAGTGTCTGGACAGGGCCCGCAGATACGCAGTATTTT.

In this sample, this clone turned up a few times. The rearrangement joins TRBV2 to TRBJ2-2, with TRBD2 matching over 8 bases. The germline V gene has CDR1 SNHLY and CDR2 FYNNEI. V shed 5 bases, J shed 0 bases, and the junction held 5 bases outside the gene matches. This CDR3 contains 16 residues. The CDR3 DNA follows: TGTGCCAGCAGTCGCGCGGGGGGCTCGAACACCGGGGAGCTGTTTTTT. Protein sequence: CASSRAGGSNTGELFF. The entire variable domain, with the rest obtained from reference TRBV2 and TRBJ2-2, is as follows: EPEVTQTPSHQVTQMGQEVILRCVPISNHLYFYWYRQILGQKVEFLVSFYNNEISEKSEIFDDQFSVERPDGSNFTLKIRSTKLEDSAMYFCASSRAGGSNTGELFFGEGSRLTVL.